Below are 29 T cell receptor beta chains sequenced from a single sample in a study of radiation and T cells in renal cell carcinoma. Clones were read by immunoSEQ multiplex PCR, and TCRdb kept only the in-frame ones, dropping some. This table holds about 150,000 clones, approximately 86% found once. The time point here: blood 2 weeks post-SBRT. Treatment specified: 15 Gy SBRT to primary tumor, nephrectomy 4 weeks later. The sample in question was blood, obtained from a patient whose treatment included radiotherapy and nephrectomy. The receptors originated from a woman between 50 and 59 years old with renal cell carcinoma.

This chain connects TRBV19 to TRBJ2-7; perhaps TRBD1 as D (6 bases). Germline V gives CDR1 LNHDA, CDR2 SQIVND (reference sequence). V lost 4 bases and J 3 bases, leaving 13 bases between the germline ends. The CDR3 is made up of 14 amino acids. In DNA form, the CDR3 reads TGTGCCAGTAGTACCCGGGACATGGTCTACGAGCAGTACTTC. Its translation is CASSTRDMVYEQYF. Using reference TRBV19 and TRBJ2-7 for the parts outside the CDR3, the full variable domain is DGGITQSPKYLFRKEGQNVTLSCEQNLNHDAMYWYRQDPGQGLRLIYYSQIVNDFQKGDIAEGYSVSREKKESFPLTVTSAQKNPTAFYLCASSTRDMVYEQYFGPGTRLTVT.

This clone is a singleton in its sample. V is TRBV19 and J is TRBJ1-6, with a weak D call TRBD1 (5 bases). Germline V CDR1 and CDR2: LNHDA, SQIVND (reference sequence). Trimming took 4 bases from V and 5 from J, leaving 12 bases between them. The CDR3 sequence is 15 residues long. CDR3 protein: CASSTSGADNSPLHF. The CDR3 DNA sequence: TGTGCCAGTAGTACATCCGGGGCCGATAATTCACCCCTCCACTTT.

This chain uses TRBV7-9 with TRBJ1-6, with TRBD1 matching 7 bases. CDR3 length: 16 residues. The J segment lost 7 bases and the V segment lost 5 bases, leaving 11 bases of the junction unmatched. Germline V gives CDR1 SEHNR, CDR2 FQNEAQ (reference sequence). In nucleotides, the CDR3 is TGTGCCAGCAGCCCATCACAGGGGCCGGGGAATTCACCCCTCCACTTT. This translates into CASSPSQGPGNSPLHF.

V usage is TRBV6-5 and J usage is TRBJ2-7; the D gene is possibly TRBD1 (6 bases). CDR1 MNHEY and CDR2 SVGAGI come from the germline V gene. V was pared by 0 bases and J by 0 bases, with 9 bases between. This CDR3 is built from 15 residues. This CDR3 is CASSYSGTLSYEQYF. The CDR3 region has the DNA TGTGCCAGCAGTTACTCCGGGACACTCTCCTACGAGCAGTACTTC.

The CDR3 protein is CASSLDGHMTGELFF. DNA of the CDR3: TGTGCCAGCAGCTTGGACGGGCATATGACCGGGGAGCTGTTTTTT. The gene calls are TRBV5-8 and TRBJ2-2; unclear D gene. The germline gives CDR1 SGHTS, CDR2 YDEGEE. Trimming left V 0 bases short and J 5 bases short, with 11 bases between. The CDR3 runs 15 residues.

The chain has TRBV5-1 and TRBJ1-1, with D possibly matching TRBD1 (6 bases). Trimming shortened V by 4 bases and J by 3 bases, and 16 bases separated the two germline ends. This CDR3 is 15 amino acids long. Germline V lookup: CDR1 SGHRS, CDR2 YFSETQ. CDR3 loop: CASSITGSGDTEAFF. The DNA of the CDR3 is TGCGCCAGCAGCATCACAGGGTCGGGGGACACTGAAGCTTTCTTT.

The chain carries TRBV18 and TRBJ2-2, with TRBD1 as a possible D gene (5 bases). Trimming left V 4 bases short and J 4 bases short, with 13 bases between. From germline, CDR1 is KGHSH and CDR2 LQKENI. The CDR3 has 15 amino acids. CDR3 in DNA: TGTGCCAGCTCACATCCACAGGATCTCACCGGGGAGCTGTTTTTT. Translation: CASSHPQDLTGELFF.

The chain joins TRBV11-1 to TRBJ2-1; D could derive from TRBD1 or TRBD2 (5 bases each). Trimming took 5 bases from V and 6 from J, leaving 14 bases between them. The CDR3 runs 14 residues. Germline CDR1 SGHAT, CDR2 FQDESV (reference sequence). CDR3 sequence: CASSLGVYGNEQFF. The CDR3 DNA reads TGTGCCAGCAGCCTGGGGGTGTATGGCAATGAGCAGTTCTTC.

The CDR3 reads CASRPSTSSNQPQHF. Written as DNA, the CDR3 is TGCGCCAGCAGACCGTCAACATCTAGCAATCAGCCCCAGCATTTT. The chain recombines TRBV10-1 with TRBJ1-5, with D hard to call. Looked up from germline, CDR1 is WNHNN and CDR2 is SYGVQD (reference sequence). The V end was cut by 6 bases, the J end by 0 bases, with 12 bases between. The length of the CDR3 is 15 residues.

This chain links TRBV9 with TRBJ1-6; possible D gene TRBD1, 5 bases. The ends were cut back, 4 bases at V and 4 bases at J, with 18 bases in the middle. CDR3 size: 17 residues. Germline assignment: CDR1 SGDLS and CDR2 YYNGEE. In DNA, the CDR3 is TGTGCCAGCAGCTCCCCCCGGGTGGGGCAGTATAATTCACCCCTCCACTTT. This codes for CASSSPRVGQYNSPLHF.

This sequence joins TRBV6-5 and TRBJ1-6; the match to TRBD1 covers 7 bases. The V segment lost 5 bases and the J segment 9 bases; nucleotides outside the gene matches: 4. The CDR3 totals 13 residues. Germline values: CDR1 MNHEY, CDR2 SVGAGI. CDR3 nucleotides: TGTGCCAGCAGTCAGGGGGTTGTTTCACCCCTCCACTTT. As protein: CASSQGVVSPLHF.

The V call is TRBV19, the J call TRBJ2-3, with 9 bases that match TRBD2. From germline, CDR1 is LNHDA and CDR2 SQIVND (reference sequence). CDR3 size: 15 residues. The V and J ends lost 5 bases and 4 bases, in that order; junction bases with no gene match: 7. The CDR3 loop is CASSPPAGGADTQYF. CDR3 DNA: TGTGCCAGTAGTCCTCCAGCGGGGGGCGCAGATACGCAGTATTTT.

V gene TRBV6-5 combines with J gene TRBJ1-2; D remains ambiguous. Germline V gene sequence: CDR1 MNHEY, CDR2 SVGAGI. V lost 2 bases to trimming and J lost 1 base, with 8 bases between them. The CDR3 covers 14 residues. Here the CDR3 reads CASSYAIGNYGYTF. The CDR3 coding sequence is TGTGCCAGCAGTTACGCCATTGGTAACTATGGCTACACCTTC.

This clone turned up a few times. The V gene is TRBV6-5, the J gene TRBJ2-1, with D possibly called TRBD1 or TRBD2 (5 bases each). CDR3 size: 14 residues. Looked up from germline, CDR1 is MNHEY and CDR2 is SVGAGI. Between the trimmed V and J ends, which lost 5 bases and 7 bases, there was a span of 15 bases. The CDR3 DNA reads as TGTGCCAGCAGTCGCCGGGGCCCGGGGAATGAGCAGTTCTTC. It translates to CASSRRGPGNEQFF.

The chain has TRBV13 and TRBJ1-2, with 7 bases lining up with TRBD1. The CDR3 extends over 14 amino acids. J gave up 3 bases and V 4 bases, and 5 bases lay outside the gene matches. Looked up from germline, CDR1 is PRHDT and CDR2 is FYEKMQ (reference sequence). The CDR3 reads CASSSTTGYYGYTF. The CDR3 coding sequence is TGTGCCAGCAGCTCCACGACAGGGTACTATGGCTACACCTTC.

The V call is TRBV7-2, the J call TRBJ1-1; D is uncertain. The CDR3 is 16 residues long. CDR1 SGHTA and CDR2 FQGNSA come from the germline V gene. The V gene lost 1 base and the J gene lost 1 base, with 13 bases spanning the gap. In DNA form, the CDR3 reads TGTGCCAGCAGCTTAGGGCCCTTGGGAGCGAACACTGAAGCTTTCTTT. It specifies CASSLGPLGANTEAFF.

This clone was seen only once. The rearrangement uses TRBV28 and TRBJ1-1, with 7 bases fitting TRBD1. Germline CDR1 and CDR2: MDHEN and SYDVKM. The CDR3 runs 19 residues. J was trimmed by 5 bases and V by 7 bases; bases with no gene match: 25. CDR3 region: CASKVGTLTGTKGTTEAFF. CDR3 DNA sequence: TGTGCCAGCAAGGTCGGAACCCTGACAGGGACGAAAGGGACGACTGAAGCTTTCTTT.

The gene calls are TRBV10-3 and TRBJ2-1; tentatively, D is TRBD1 (5 bases). The CDR3 extends over 12 amino acids. Trimming shortened V by 3 bases and J by 15 bases, and 15 bases separated the two germline ends. Germline V gene data show CDR1 as ENHRY and CDR2 as SYGVKD. The chain's CDR3 is CAISEKSTAWFF. For the CDR3, the DNA is TGTGCCATCAGTGAAAAATCGACAGCCTGGTTCTTC.

The chain links TRBV7-2 to TRBJ1-2; the D is unclear. CDR3 size: 12 residues. The V and J ends lost 4 bases and 11 bases respectively, with 14 bases between them. Germline CDR1 and CDR2: SGHTA and FQGNSA. CDR3 nucleotides: TGTGCCAGCAGCTCCGGACGGATTTCGTACACCTTC. Translation: CASSSGRISYTF. Full variable domain (outside the CDR3, taken from reference TRBV7-2 and TRBJ1-2): GAGVSQSPSNKVTEKGKDVELRCDPISGHTALYWYRQSLGQGLEFLIYFQGNSAPDKSGLPSDRFSAERTGGSVSTLTIQRTQQEDSAVYLCASSSGRISYTFGSGTRLTVV.

The CDR3 loop reads CASSQETGEAGNTIYF. CDR3 nucleotides: TGCGCCAGCAGCCAAGAAACAGGGGAGGCTGGAAACACCATATATTTT. This chain connects TRBV4-3 to TRBJ1-3, with TRBD1 matching 7 bases. CDR1 and CDR2 from the germline V gene are LGHNA and YSLEER. V shed 0 bases, J shed 2 bases, and the junction held 4 bases outside the gene matches. This CDR3 has 16 residues.

This chain links TRBV5-1 with TRBJ1-4; D is undetermined. The CDR3 length is 13 residues. Germline lookup yields CDR1 SGHRS and CDR2 YFSETQ. V lost 0 bases and J lost 5, with 5 bases in between. The CDR3: CASSLDGNEKLFF. In DNA form, the CDR3 reads TGCGCCAGCAGCTTGGACGGCAATGAAAAACTGTTTTTT.

The V call is TRBV5-1, the J call TRBJ2-3; the D gene is possibly TRBD1 (6 bases). V gave up 4 bases and J gave up 4 bases, with 13 bases separating them. The CDR3 loop spans 14 amino acids. The V gene's germline CDR1 is SGHRS and CDR2 YFSETQ. CDR3 DNA: TGCGCCAGCAGCGGGGGCAGCAGCCCAGATACGCAGTATTTT. The encoded protein is CASSGGSSPDTQYF.

V is TRBV5-6 and J is TRBJ2-7; possible D gene TRBD2, 5 bases. V lost 2 bases to trimming and J lost 6 bases, with 15 bases between them. Germline CDR1 is SGHDT and CDR2 is YYEEEE. This CDR3 is 14 amino acids long. The CDR3 sequence is CASSLGERAGEQYF. CDR3 nucleotides: TGTGCCAGCAGCTTAGGTGAGAGGGCGGGCGAGCAGTACTTC. Full variable domain (missing parts from reference TRBV5-6 and TRBJ2-7): DAGVTQSPTHLIKTRGQQVTLRCSPKSGHDTVSWYQQALGQGPQFIFQYYEEEERQRGNFPDRFSGHQFPNYSSELNVNALLLGDSALYLCASSLGERAGEQYFGPGTRLTVT.

The chain combines TRBV5-6 with TRBJ2-5; TRBD2 matches at 13 bases. Trimming cost V 0 bases and J 5 bases; bases outside gene matches: 7. The germline CDR1 and CDR2 sequences are SGHDT and YYEEEE. The CDR3 consists of 17 residues. The CDR3 reads CASSLDFGTSGVETQYF. CDR3 coding DNA: TGTGCCAGCAGCTTGGATTTCGGGACTAGCGGGGTGGAGACCCAGTACTTC.

The chain is built from TRBV27 and TRBJ2-4; the match to TRBD2 covers 9 bases. CDR1 and CDR2 (germline): MNHEY, SMNVEV (reference sequence). Trimming cost V 7 bases and J 0 bases; bases outside gene matches: 16. The CDR3 is made up of 19 amino acids. Here the CDR3 reads CASTTIAGARGLAKNIQYF. The CDR3 bases are TGTGCCAGCACTACTATAGCGGGGGCAAGGGGTTTAGCCAAAAACATTCAGTACTTC.

The J gene is TRBJ1-6, the V gene TRBV6-6; 8 bases are shared with TRBD1. The CDR3 has 14 residues. The germline V gene encodes CDR1 MNHNY and CDR2 SVGAGI (reference sequence). The V gene end was trimmed by 6 bases and the J gene end by 8 bases; junction bases not matched to a gene: 6. CDR3 sequence reads: CASSLETGDSPLHF. The CDR3 coding sequence is TGTGCCAGCAGCTTAGAGACAGGGGATTCACCCCTCCACTTT.

This clone was observed once. The chain links TRBV10-2 to TRBJ2-7; possibly TRBD2 for D (6 bases). The germline V and J ends were trimmed by 0 bases and 4 bases, with 10 bases remaining between them. The germline CDR1 and CDR2 sequences are WSHSY and SAAADI. CDR3 size: 14 residues. DNA for the CDR3: TGCGCCAGCAGTGAGTCGGGGGGAACTTACGAGCAGTACTTC. Amino acid sequence: CASSESGGTYEQYF.

V usage is TRBV5-1 and J usage is TRBJ2-5; D tentatively fits TRBD1 or TRBD2 (5 bases each). Germline V gene sequence: CDR1 SGHRS, CDR2 YFSETQ. CDR3 length equals 15 residues. V was shortened by 4 bases and J by 7 bases, with 20 bases between the two germline ends. The CDR3 sequence is CASSMDVAERGTQYF. The CDR3 DNA is TGCGCCAGCAGCATGGACGTGGCGGAGAGGGGGACCCAGTACTTC. Combining the CDR3 with reference TRBV5-1 and TRBJ2-5 gives the whole variable domain KAGVTQTPRYLIKTRGQQVTLSCSPISGHRSVSWYQQTPGQGLQFLFEYFSETQRNKGNFPGRFSGRQFSNSRSEMNVSTLELGDSALYLCASSMDVAERGTQYFGPGTRLLVL.

The gene calls are TRBV19 and TRBJ1-2, with no clear D. Germline V gene sequence: CDR1 LNHDA, CDR2 SQIVND (reference sequence). CDR3 length: 14 amino acids. The V end lost 5 bases, the J end lost 2 bases, and 12 bases lay between the germline ends. The CDR3 sequence is CASSSRSKNYGYTF. Here the CDR3 DNA reads TGTGCCAGTAGTTCAAGGTCGAAGAACTATGGCTACACCTTC.